One sample yielded the 16 T cell receptor beta chains listed below, sequenced in a study of T-cell reconstitution after alpha-beta-depleted transplantation in children. Preparation of the TCRbeta library involved a method that used unique molecular identifiers. Using its own MiXCR run on the PCR reads, TCRdb lists one record per CDR3 protein. The sample lists about 270,000 distinct CDR3 sequences, approximately 9.8% occurring once. Sequences were derived from PBMCs from the stem cell graft donor, sampled from the stem cell graft. Receptor source: a human donor who donated a stem cell graft to a child with SCID.

Ten or more counts support this clonotype. The chain uses TRBV2 and TRBJ2-1; D might be TRBD1 (6 bases). CDR1 is SNHLY and CDR2 is FYNNEI in the germline V gene. The CDR3 totals 13 residues. Deletions cut 6 bases from V and 8 bases from J, with 14 bases between. CDR3 residues: CASSGDRTDEQFF. DNA of the CDR3: TGTGCCAGCAGCGGTGACAGGACGGATGAGCAGTTCTTC.

This clonotype was seen many times. The chain recombines TRBV10-3 with TRBJ2-7, with D possibly TRBD2 on 6 matching bases. CDR1 and CDR2 (germline): ENHRY, SYGVKD. The CDR3 totals 14 residues. V gave up 0 bases and J gave up 1 base, with 7 bases separating them. The CDR3, as DNA: TGTGCCATCAGTGAGTCGGGACTTTCCTACGAGCAGTACTTC. This sequence encodes CAISESGLSYEQYF.

V usage is TRBV18 and J usage is TRBJ2-1; D unresolved. Trimming removed 3 bases from V and 10 bases from J, with 13 bases in between. Germline V gene sequence: CDR1 KGHSH, CDR2 LQKENI. This CDR3 has 13 residues. The DNA of the CDR3 is TGTGCCAGCTCACCGATCTTAGCTGGGGAGCAGTTCTTC. Translation gives CASSPILAGEQFF.

In DNA, the CDR3 is TGCAGTGCTAGAGATACGGGACAGGGCAGGGGCTACACCTTC. Translated, it gives CSARDTGQGRGYTF. The chain links TRBV20-1 to TRBJ1-2, with TRBD1 matching 9 bases. Germline V lookup: CDR1 DFQATT, CDR2 SNEGSKA (reference sequence). The CDR3 loop spans 14 amino acids. V was clipped by 0 bases and J by 8 bases; unmatched bases: 7.

The chain uses TRBV20-1 and TRBJ2-7; 10 bases line up with TRBD2. This CDR3 comprises 14 residues. The trim removed 6 bases at V and 3 bases at J, leaving 8 bases unmatched. CDR1 DFQATT and CDR2 SNEGSKA come from the germline V gene (reference sequence). CDR3 protein: CSAPLASGGYEQYF. The CDR3 DNA is TGCAGTGCCCCTCTGGCTAGCGGGGGCTACGAGCAGTACTTC.

This chain joins TRBV20-1 and TRBJ1-2; TRBD1 aligns across 10 bases. V shed 6 bases and J 7 bases; nucleotides not matched to a gene: 5. This CDR3 region has 12 residues. From germline, CDR1 is DFQATT and CDR2 SNEGSKA (reference sequence). The CDR3 DNA reads TGCAGTGCCAAGGGGACAGGGGTTGGCTACACCTTC. Translating it yields CSAKGTGVGYTF.

In this sample, this clonotype turned up a few times. The gene calls are TRBV27 and TRBJ2-3; TRBD2 is a possible D gene (5 bases). Trimming left V 5 bases short and J 1 base short, with 16 bases between. Germline CDR1 and CDR2: MNHEY and SMNVEV (reference sequence). This CDR3 region has 16 residues. DNA for the CDR3: TGTGCCAGCAGTCCAACCGGAGGCGGAGGCACAGATACGCAGTATTTT. Translating it yields CASSPTGGGGTDTQYF.

This clonotype was detected many times. The gene calls are TRBV12-3 or TRBV12-4 and TRBJ2-1; D ambiguous. This CDR3 is built from 17 residues. The ends were cut back, 2 bases at V and 0 bases at J, with 14 bases in the middle. Written as DNA, the CDR3 is TGTGCCAGCAGTTTATCCGGTGACTTCAGCTCCTACAATGAGCAGTTCTTC. Its translation: CASSLSGDFSSYNEQFF.

Ten or more counts support this clonotype. The chain carries TRBV5-6 and TRBJ2-5; D not certain. The germline V and J ends were trimmed by 6 bases and 5 bases, with 14 bases remaining between them. Germline CDR1 SGHDT, CDR2 YYEEEE. There are 13 residues in the CDR3. The CDR3 loop is CASTPSIGETQYF. DNA of the CDR3: TGTGCCAGCACCCCGTCCATCGGGGAGACCCAGTACTTC.

The CDR3 reads CASSQGGASTDTQYF. Here the CDR3 DNA reads TGCGCCAGCAGCCAAGGGGGGGCGAGCACAGATACGCAGTATTTT. The chain combines TRBV4-1 with TRBJ2-3; D may correspond to TRBD1 or TRBD2 (6 bases each). The V gene's germline CDR1 is MGHRA and CDR2 YSYEKL. The CDR3 has 15 amino acids. V was clipped by 1 base and J by 0 bases, with 8 bases between them.

The rearrangement links TRBV14 to TRBJ2-3, with 11 bases matching TRBD2. CDR3 length equals 17 residues. With V trimmed by 1 base and J by 5 bases, 8 bases remained unmatched. CDR1 and CDR2 from the germline V gene are SGHDN and FVKESK. CDR3 bases: TGTGCCAGCAGCCAAGGTCCTAGCGGGGGGCCAAAAGATACGCAGTATTTT. Translation gives CASSQGPSGGPKDTQYF.

This clonotype was picked up a small number of times. The CDR3 reads CAISAGSGVQETQYF. The CDR3 nucleotides are TGTGCCATCAGTGCCGGTAGCGGGGTCCAAGAGACCCAGTACTTC. The chain couples TRBV10-3 to TRBJ2-5, with 8 bases that match TRBD2. V shed 4 bases and J 1 base; nucleotides not matched to a gene: 5. CDR3 length: 15 residues. In germline, CDR1 is ENHRY, CDR2 SYGVKD.

This clonotype has more than one count but fewer than ten. J is TRBJ1-2 and V is TRBV12-3 or TRBV12-4, with D hard to call. The V end was cut by 6 bases, the J end by 0 bases, with 8 bases between. The CDR3 is made up of 13 amino acids. The CDR3 DNA sequence: TGTGCCAGCAGGGGGTTAGCTAACTATGGCTACACCTTC. Translating it yields CASRGLANYGYTF.

In its sample, this clonotype was seen many times. J is TRBJ2-5 and V is TRBV5-1, with a weak D call TRBD2 (6 bases). The V gene's germline CDR1 is SGHRS and CDR2 YFSETQ. Trimming cost V 5 bases and J 5 bases, with 19 bases left between them. The CDR3 has 15 residues. The DNA for the CDR3 is TGCGCCAGCAGTCAATTGGAGGGTGTATGGGAGACCCAGTACTTC. It encodes CASSQLEGVWETQYF. Full variable domain (missing parts from reference TRBV5-1 and TRBJ2-5): KAGVTQTPRYLIKTRGQQVTLSCSPISGHRSVSWYQQTPGQGLQFLFEYFSETQRNKGNFPGRFSGRQFSNSRSEMNVSTLELGDSALYLCASSQLEGVWETQYFGPGTRLLVL.

The rearrangement uses TRBV12-3 or TRBV12-4 and TRBJ2-5; 10 positions match TRBD2. The CDR3 loop spans 14 amino acids. The V and J ends lost 6 bases and 14 bases, in that order; junction bases with no gene match: 15. The CDR3 here is CASSGGLAGAYEYF. CDR3 DNA: TGTGCCAGCAGCGGGGGCCTAGCGGGGGCCTACGAATACTTC.

The chain combines TRBV6-1 with TRBJ2-7; weak D call: TRBD2 (6 bases). Germline lookup yields CDR1 MNHNS and CDR2 SASEGT. CDR3 size: 15 residues. Deletions cut 7 bases from V and 1 base from J, with 17 bases between. The CDR3 protein is CASTYGEGLSYEQYF. CDR3 in DNA: TGTGCCAGCACCTACGGTGAGGGACTTTCCTACGAGCAGTACTTC.